This T cell receptor (beta chain) derives from a study of a mutant IDH1 vaccine in newly diagnosed glioma (dated by TCRdb to the early 2020s). About the investigation overall: Across visits V03 through V10, patients got a total of eight vaccinations, given in weeks 1, 3, 5, 7, 11, 15, 19 and 23. Vaccination was initiated 4-6 weeks after radiotherapy alone, or concurrently with temozolomide cycles in the chemotherapy-containing groups. The roughly 35 treated patients were around 62% male and around 40% female, with a mean age of roughly 40 years. Before enrollment, most patients had been given radiochemotherapy with temozolomide as standard therapy, while the rest had received either radiotherapy alone or temozolomide alone. Peripheral blood was drawn at six visits: V03 (baseline), V05, V07, V10, V12 and V13. For exploratory analyses, 25 to 30 treated patients had longitudinal TCRB deep sequencing done wherever samples were available.

The time point label for this specimen denotes: week 23, last vaccination. A 20-mer mutant IDH1 peptide at 300 micrograms in Montanide made up each vaccine dose, which was injected subcutaneously together with topical imiquimod. Donors had newly diagnosed WHO grade 3 or 4 IDH1-mutant astrocytomas with loss of nuclear ATRX. The samples were drawn from NOA16, a multicentre, single-arm, open-label phase I trial in Germany that tested a mutant IDH1 peptide vaccine in humans for the first time. The DNeasy Blood and Tissue Kit was used to extract genomic DNA from EDTA blood for TCRB sequencing. For this clone: This receptor's antigen is unknown. The record has no base qualities; no much larger clone is one base away.

Overall study outcomes, separate from this receptor: Vaccine-induced immune responses across multiple MHC alleles were detected in 93.3% of patients. Selection of PBMC samples for TCRB deep sequencing was based on availability. No apparent relationship was observed between pseudoprogression and alterations in the top peripheral T cell clonotypes detected by TCRB sequencing. According to the authors, sample limitations meant that analyses of patient blood samples could not be reproduced.

The receptor library was made with the immunoSEQ multiplex PCR assay. Following the manufacturer's protocol, the hsTCRB Kit was used to amplify rearranged TCR beta chain sequences. TCRB libraries were sequenced on an Illumina MiSeq. Processing in the source paper ran as follows. The proprietary platform of the kit vendor was used for demultiplexing, trimming and gene mapping. The immuneACCESS repertoire file appears here via TCRdb, limited to in-frame rearrangements. These files lack a portion of the clones; in checked studies, under half of the deficit traces to unresolved V genes, and the cause of the others is not known. That table is the source of V, J and clone size, and D and trimming were worked out from the DNA. The sample table holds about 86,000 clones, of which 85% were seen once. The ten largest account for roughly 2% of the sample. Inclusive of the bounding cysteine and phenylalanine, the CDR3 is 17 residues long. The read is trimmed to its CDR3 DNA, 51 bases read in frame from base 1. The germline V gene provides CDR1 SGHAT and CDR2 FQNNGV. After removal of 2 bases from V and 3 bases from J, the junction retains 9 bases not matched to a gene.

Sequencing used PBMCs, obtained from a glioma patient whose treatment included an IDH1 peptide vaccine. The chain uses TRBV11-2 and TRBJ2-7; TRBD2 aligns with 11 central bases. This sequence was found in a man in his thirties or forties with glioma. Some clones in this sample may be carry-over from other donors' samples. The DNA sequence is as follows: TGTGCCAGCAGCTTAATCCGGGGCACTAGCGGGGGCTACGAGCAGTACTTC. Its protein reads: CASSLIRGTSGGYEQYF.